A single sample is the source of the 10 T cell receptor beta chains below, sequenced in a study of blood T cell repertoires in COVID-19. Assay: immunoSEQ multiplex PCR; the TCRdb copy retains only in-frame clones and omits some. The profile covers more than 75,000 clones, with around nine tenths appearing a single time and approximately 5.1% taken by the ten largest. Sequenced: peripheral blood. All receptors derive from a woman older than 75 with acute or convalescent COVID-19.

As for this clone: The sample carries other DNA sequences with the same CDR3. CDR3 in DNA: TGTGCTAGTGGTTTGGGACATAGGGAGAGTGAACTGTTTTTT. Translating gives CASGLGHRESELFF. This rearrangement joins TRBV12-5 to TRBJ1-4; D is undetermined. The V gene's germline CDR1 is LGHNT and CDR2 FRNRAP. V was pared by 1 base and J by 12 bases, with 15 bases between. The CDR3 totals 14 residues. The full variable domain, its missing parts supplied by reference TRBV12-5 and TRBJ1-4, is DARVTQTPRHKVTEMGQEVTMRCQPILGHNTVFWYRQTMMQGLELLAYFRNRAPLDDSGMPKDRFSAEMPDATLATLKIQPSEPRDSAVYFCASGLGHRESELFFGSGTQLSVL.

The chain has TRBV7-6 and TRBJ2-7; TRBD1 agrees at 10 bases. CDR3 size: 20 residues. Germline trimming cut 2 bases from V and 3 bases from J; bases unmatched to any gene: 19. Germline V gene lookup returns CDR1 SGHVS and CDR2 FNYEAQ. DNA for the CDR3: TGTGCCAGCAGCTTATCAACGGGACAGGGGAATTTAGGGACCTTCTACGAGCAGTACTTC. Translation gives CASSLSTGQGNLGTFYEQYF.

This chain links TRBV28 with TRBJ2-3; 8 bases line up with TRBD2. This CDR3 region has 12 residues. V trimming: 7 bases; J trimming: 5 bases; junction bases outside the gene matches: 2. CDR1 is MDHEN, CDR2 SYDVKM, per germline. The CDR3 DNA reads TGTGCCAGCATCGGGGGGGGAGATACGCAGTATTTT. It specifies CASIGGGDTQYF. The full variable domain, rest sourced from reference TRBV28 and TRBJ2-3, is DVKVTQSSRYLVKRTGEKVFLECVQDMDHENMFWYRQDPGLGLRLIYFSYDVKMKEKGDIPEGYSVSREKKERFSLILESASTNQTSMYLCASIGGGDTQYFGPGTRLTVL.

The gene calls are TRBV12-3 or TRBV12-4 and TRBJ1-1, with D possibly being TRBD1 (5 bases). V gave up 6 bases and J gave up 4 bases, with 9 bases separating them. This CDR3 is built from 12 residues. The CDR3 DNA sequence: TGTGCCAGCAGAGACGGGGGCACTGAAGCTTTCTTT. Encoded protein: CASRDGGTEAFF.

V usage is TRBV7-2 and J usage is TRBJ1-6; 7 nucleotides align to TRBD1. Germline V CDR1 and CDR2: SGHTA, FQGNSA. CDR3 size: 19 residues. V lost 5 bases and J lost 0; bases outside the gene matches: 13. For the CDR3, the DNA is TGTGCCAGCAGCCAAAGGGGCGCGACAGGGATCTCCTATAATTCACCCCTCCACTTT. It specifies CASSQRGATGISYNSPLHF.

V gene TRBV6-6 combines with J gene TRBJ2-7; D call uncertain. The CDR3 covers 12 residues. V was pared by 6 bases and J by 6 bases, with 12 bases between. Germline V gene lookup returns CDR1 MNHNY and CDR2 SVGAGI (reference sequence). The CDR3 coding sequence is TGTGCCAGCAGCTCGGTCCCCCCCGAGCAGTACTTC. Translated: CASSSVPPEQYF.

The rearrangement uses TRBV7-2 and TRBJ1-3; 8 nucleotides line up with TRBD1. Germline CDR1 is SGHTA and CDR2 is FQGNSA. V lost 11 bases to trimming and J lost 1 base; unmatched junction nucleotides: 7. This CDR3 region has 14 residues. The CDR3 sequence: CASKQGVSGNTIYF. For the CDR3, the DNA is TGTGCCTCAAAACAGGGGGTATCTGGAAACACCATATATTTT.

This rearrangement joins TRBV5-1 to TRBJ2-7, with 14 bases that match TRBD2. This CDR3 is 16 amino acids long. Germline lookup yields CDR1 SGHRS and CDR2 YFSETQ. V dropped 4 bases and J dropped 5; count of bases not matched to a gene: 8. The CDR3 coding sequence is TGCGCCAGCAGCGCCGGGACTAGCGGGAGAACCGACGAGCAGTACTTC. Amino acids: CASSAGTSGRTDEQYF.

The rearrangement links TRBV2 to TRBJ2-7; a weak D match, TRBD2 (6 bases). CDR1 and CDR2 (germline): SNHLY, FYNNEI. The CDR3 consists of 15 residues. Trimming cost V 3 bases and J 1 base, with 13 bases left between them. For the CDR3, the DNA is TGTGCCAGCAGTGATTGGGGGACTGGATCCTACGAGCAGTACTTC. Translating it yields CASSDWGTGSYEQYF. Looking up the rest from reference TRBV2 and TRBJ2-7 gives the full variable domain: EPEVTQTPSHQVTQMGQEVILRCVPISNHLYFYWYRQILGQKVEFLVSFYNNEISEKSEIFDDQFSVERPDGSNFTLKIRSTKLEDSAMYFCASSDWGTGSYEQYFGPGTRLTVT.

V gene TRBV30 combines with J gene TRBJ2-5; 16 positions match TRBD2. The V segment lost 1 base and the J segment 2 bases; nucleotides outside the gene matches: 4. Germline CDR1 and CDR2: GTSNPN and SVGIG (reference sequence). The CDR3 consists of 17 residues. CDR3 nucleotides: TGTGCCTGGAGTGCGGGACTAGCGGGAGGGCCACAAGAGACCCAGTACTTC. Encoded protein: CAWSAGLAGGPQETQYF.